The 12 T cell receptor beta chains given below trace back to one sample, sequenced in a study of early T cells in non-severe SARS-CoV-2 infection. A single record per CDR3 protein comes from TCRdb applying MiXCR to the 5' RACE reads. The data contain 55,000 to 75,000 distinct CDR3 sequences, almost 9.5% of them singletons. The sample was whole blood. Receptors were obtained from an adult who was a healthcare worker with PCR-confirmed SARS-CoV-2 infection or an uninfected control (not recorded which).

This clonotype was picked up many times. The chain recombines TRBV2 with TRBJ2-5; either TRBD1 or TRBD2 may fit D (6 bases each). V was clipped by 3 bases and J by 4 bases, with 12 bases between them. Germline V CDR1 and CDR2: SNHLY, FYNNEI. The CDR3 runs to 14 residues. CDR3 in amino acids: CASSDWGAGETQYF. The CDR3 DNA follows: TGTGCCAGCAGTGATTGGGGGGCCGGAGAGACCCAGTACTTC.

In this sample, this clonotype turned up many times. The chain recombines TRBV7-3 with TRBJ2-3, with D uncertain. V was cut by 5 bases and J by 2 bases, with 8 bases left in between. Germline V CDR1 and CDR2: SGHTA, FQGTGA. The CDR3 has 13 amino acids. CDR3 in amino acids: CASSDDPTDTQYF. The CDR3 coding sequence is TGTGCCAGCAGCGATGACCCCACAGATACGCAGTATTTT. Together with reference TRBV7-3 and TRBJ2-3, the CDR3 gives the full variable domain: GAGVSQTPSNKVTEKGKYVELRCDPISGHTALYWYRQSLGQGPEFLIYFQGTGAADDSGLPNDRFFAVRPEGSVSTLKIQRTERGDSAVYLCASSDDPTDTQYFGPGTRLTVL.

This clonotype has more than one count but fewer than ten. The DNA of the CDR3 is TGTGCCAGCAGCCAAACTCAGGGTATCGGAAACACCATATATTTT. Amino acids: CASSQTQGIGNTIYF. The gene calls are TRBV5-4 and TRBJ1-3; D is perhaps TRBD1 (5 bases). V was cut by 4 bases and J by 4 bases, with 15 bases left in between. CDR3 length: 15 amino acids. Germline V gene sequence: CDR1 SGHNT, CDR2 YYREEE (reference sequence).

The rearrangement links TRBV7-2 to TRBJ1-5; tentative D call: TRBD1 (6 bases). The V end lost 5 bases, the J end lost 3 bases, and 11 bases lay between the germline ends. The CDR3 runs 14 residues. Germline lookup yields CDR1 SGHTA and CDR2 FQGNSA. The CDR3 loop reads CASSVDRNNQPQHF. The CDR3 DNA sequence: TGTGCCAGCAGCGTAGACAGGAACAATCAGCCCCAGCATTTT.

In this sample, this clonotype turned up many times. The gene calls are TRBV6-1 and TRBJ1-4, with unresolved D. The V end was cut by 6 bases, the J end by 6 bases, with 23 bases between. The CDR3 loop spans 17 amino acids. Germline values: CDR1 MNHNS, CDR2 SASEGT. The chain's CDR3 is CASSRRLSGPSDEKLFF. DNA of the CDR3: TGTGCCAGCAGCCGAAGGTTATCTGGACCAAGTGATGAAAAACTGTTTTTT.

This clonotype came up a few times. The rearrangement uses TRBV5-1 and TRBJ2-4; D gene uncertain. V was shortened by 4 bases and J by 1 base, with 12 bases between the two germline ends. The CDR3 extends over 15 amino acids. Germline V lookup: CDR1 SGHRS, CDR2 YFSETQ. The CDR3 region is CASSPVRTAKNIQYF. The CDR3 DNA sequence: TGCGCCAGCAGCCCGGTCCGGACGGCCAAAAACATTCAGTACTTC.

The V call is TRBV12-3 or TRBV12-4, the J call TRBJ1-6; D remains ambiguous. The CDR3 covers 17 residues. The V gene lost 3 bases and the J gene lost 3 bases, with 15 bases spanning the gap. For the CDR3, the DNA is TGTGCCAGCAGTTTTTTGATGAATGGGGACTATAATTCACCCCTCCACTTT. Its protein is CASSFLMNGDYNSPLHF.

Ten or more counts support this clonotype. V and J are TRBV29-1 and TRBJ1-1; D remains ambiguous. The germline V gene has CDR1 SQVTM and CDR2 ANQGSEA. This CDR3 contains 15 residues. Trimming removed 6 bases at V and 7 bases at J, with 24 bases between. As DNA, the CDR3 is TGCAGCGTGAGAAAGGGAGATTTGGTAATTAGTGAAGCTTTCTTT. Translation gives CSVRKGDLVISEAFF.

The genes are TRBV7-6 and TRBJ2-2; 9 nucleotides align to TRBD2. Germline-derived CDR1 and CDR2 are SGHVS and FNYEAQ. J lost 9 bases, V lost 2 bases, and 13 bases had no gene match. CDR3 length equals 17 residues. This CDR3 is CASSLSPSGVAVRELFF. The CDR3 bases are TGTGCCAGCAGCTTATCCCCTAGCGGGGTCGCGGTTCGGGAGCTGTTTTTT.

V and J are TRBV6-5 and TRBJ2-4; the D is unclear. Germline V CDR1 and CDR2: MNHEY, SVGAGI. The CDR3 contains 13 residues. The V end was cut by 6 bases, the J end by 6 bases, with 12 bases between. In DNA form, the CDR3 reads TGTGCCAGCAGGTCACTGGTCAGAAACATTCAGTACTTC. Translation: CASRSLVRNIQYF.

The chain links TRBV10-2 to TRBJ2-7; 8 bases line up with TRBD1. V lost 6 bases and J lost 6; bases outside the gene matches: 10. This CDR3 spans 14 amino acids. Per the germline V gene, CDR1 is WSHSY and CDR2 is SAAADI. This CDR3 reads CASSLGTGGGEQYV. Written as DNA, the CDR3 is TGCGCCAGCAGCTTGGGGACAGGAGGAGGCGAGCAGTACGTC.

This clonotype was seen more than once but under ten times. The gene calls are TRBV6-2 or TRBV6-3 and TRBJ2-3; 7 nucleotides match TRBD2. The trim removed 4 bases at V and 0 bases at J, leaving 19 bases unmatched. Germline V gene lookup returns CDR1 MNHEY and CDR2 SVGEGT. The CDR3 length is 20 residues. CDR3 nucleotide sequence: TGTGCCAGCAGTTCTTTTCGACTAGCCCGATCCTCTACTAGCACAGATACGCAGTATTTT. Encoded protein: CASSSFRLARSSTSTDTQYF.